This paragraph reports one T cell receptor (beta chain). Its target is not known. The CDR3 extends over 14 amino acids. Germline V CDR1 and CDR2: KGHSH, LQKENI. The V end lost 3 bases, the J end lost 2 bases, and 10 bases lay between the germline ends. Collection occurred without any documented infections or immune events in donors. The data were produced by immunoSEQ multiplex PCR, yet TCRdb's version contains in-frame clones alone and is incomplete. This table holds about 130,000 clones, around nine tenths found once. These data come from a study of identifying expanded T cells in peripheral blood. Study-wide findings and caveats: Over about two and four weeks, about 15 and 19 clones changed, versus approximately 1.1 between replicates. Two-week clone count variance significantly increased as total template count grew.

J is TRBJ1-1 and V is TRBV18, with unresolved D. Sequencing was done on a sample of blood. The receptor was isolated from a person aged 18 to 75 in good health. The CDR3: CASSPFWGNTEAFF. The CDR3, as DNA: TGTGCCAGCTCACCCTTTTGGGGTAACACTGAAGCTTTCTTT.